This T cell receptor (beta chain) is from a study of cytomegalovirus exposure and HLA in healthy donors. Study observations and caveats: Immune exposure was documented only through CMV serostatus. According to a later analysis, most TCR beta chains associated with CMV appeared HLA-restricted. When analyzed later, a missense DCLRE1C variant was found to be linked to TCR beta V- and J-gene trimming. Reports described diagnosis of cytomegalovirus status by the classifier as highly specific and sensitive.

Germline CDR1 PRHDT, CDR2 FYEKMQ (reference sequence). CDR3 length: 15 residues. The study ran its PCR with 60 Vbeta and 13 Jbeta primers. Repertoires were generated with immunoSEQ multiplex PCR, while TCRdb's copy carries only in-frame clones and drops some. Among about 200,000 clones listed, approximately 79% were seen once. Comments on this clone: Antigen specificity is unknown.

The chain has TRBV13 and TRBJ2-5; tentative D call: TRBD2 (5 bases). The DNA end is a closer match to TRBJ2-7, so the J assignment may be wrong. This sequence was found in a girl aged 2 to 9 in good health and CMV-seronegative. The specimen was PBMCs. The CDR3 region has the DNA TGTGCCAGCAGCCCCGCGGACTTGAACTCCTACGAGCAGTACTTC. The encoded protein is CASSPADLNSYEQYF.